The 5 T cell receptor beta chains listed next were all sequenced from one sample in a study of T cell responses to AZD1222 COVID-19 vaccine. The data were produced by immunoSEQ multiplex PCR, yet TCRdb's version contains in-frame clones alone and is incomplete. The sample lists roughly 130,000 clones, approximately 94% occurring once. The sample in question was peripheral blood, obtained on day 0 of AZD1222 vaccination. The receptors here all came from an adult in good health.

The rearrangement links TRBV14 to TRBJ2-7; 7 bases fit TRBD2. The CDR3 is made up of 16 amino acids. Germline-derived CDR1 and CDR2 are SGHDN and FVKESK. V trimming: 4 bases; J trimming: 3 bases; junction bases outside the gene matches: 12. CDR3 residues: CASSPVGWREGYEQYF. The CDR3 nucleotides read TGTGCCAGCAGCCCCGTGGGCTGGAGGGAGGGCTACGAGCAGTACTTC. Full variable domain (rest looked up from reference TRBV14 and TRBJ2-7): EAGVTQFPSHSVIEKGQTVTLRCDPISGHDNLYWYRRVMGKEIKFLLHFVKESKQDESGMPNNRFLAERTGGTYSTLKVQPAELEDSGVYFCASSPVGWREGYEQYFGPGTRLTVT.

The genes are TRBV3-1 (or the pseudogene TRBV3-2) and TRBJ2-1; D may be TRBD2 (5 bases). The V gene's germline CDR1 is LGHDT and CDR2 YNNKEL (reference sequence). This CDR3 has 15 amino acids. With 4 bases removed from V and 7 bases from J, the gap between germline ends came to 17 bases. This CDR3 is CASSLIHLRRNEQFF. In DNA form, the CDR3 reads TGTGCCAGCAGCCTAATACACTTGAGGAGGAATGAGCAGTTCTTC.

A single count supports this clone. The V gene is TRBV28, the J gene TRBJ1-6; D possibly corresponds to TRBD1 (6 bases). The CDR3 has 15 residues. Germline assignment: CDR1 MDHEN and CDR2 SYDVKM. V was shortened by 6 bases and J by 5 bases, with 14 bases between the two germline ends. The CDR3, as DNA: TGTGCCAGCAGACCCCCGGGGGCAGATAATTCACCCCTCCACTTT. Its translation: CASRPPGADNSPLHF.

The chain has TRBV7-2 and TRBJ2-7; 13 bases are a match to TRBD2. Germline V lookup: CDR1 SGHTA, CDR2 FQGNSA. This CDR3 is built from 16 residues. The V and J ends lost 2 bases and 2 bases, in that order; junction bases with no gene match: 3. CDR3 amino acids: CASSLRTSGRAYEQYF. CDR3 sequence (DNA): TGTGCCAGCAGCTTAAGGACTAGCGGGAGAGCCTACGAGCAGTACTTC.

The V gene is TRBV19, the J gene TRBJ2-5; 9 nucleotides match TRBD1. Germline trimming cut 4 bases from V and 5 bases from J; bases unmatched to any gene: 20. This CDR3 comprises 19 residues. Germline V gene sequence: CDR1 LNHDA, CDR2 SQIVND (reference sequence). The DNA for the CDR3 is TGTGCCAGTAGTAGCGAGGCCTTGGGGACAGGGTGGAATCGGGAGACCCAGTACTTC. Translation: CASSSEALGTGWNRETQYF. The full variable domain, completed using reference TRBV19 and TRBJ2-5, is DGGITQSPKYLFRKEGQNVTLSCEQNLNHDAMYWYRQDPGQGLRLIYYSQIVNDFQKGDIAEGYSVSREKKESFPLTVTSAQKNPTAFYLCASSSEALGTGWNRETQYFGPGTRLLVL.